A single sample gave rise to the 11 T cell receptor beta chains below, sequenced in a study of T cells in Graves' hyperthyroidism and ophthalmopathy. Regions amplified from RNA transcripts were the TCR beta CDR3 regions. HTBI primers were the set used in a first-round RT-PCR of the TCR CDR3. One entry per CDR3 protein results from TCRdb running MiXCR on the multiplex PCR reads. The sample includes 660,000 or so distinct CDR3 sequences, around 20% of them seen just once. The sequenced material came from blood. Receptor source: a man aged 25 to 45 with Graves' ophthalmopathy.

This clonotype came up many times. The CDR3 loop reads CASSWQVGPDYGYTF. The DNA of the CDR3 is TGTGCCAGCAGTTGGCAGGTGGGACCTGACTATGGCTACACCTTC. The rearrangement joins TRBV27 to TRBJ1-2; perhaps TRBD1 as D (5 bases). CDR3 length: 15 residues. CDR1 is MNHEY and CDR2 is SMNVEV in the germline V gene (reference sequence). V was shortened by 4 bases and J by 3 bases, with 15 bases between the two germline ends.

This clonotype was seen at least ten times. This chain connects TRBV7-2 to TRBJ2-5; D possibly corresponds to TRBD2 (5 bases). Trimming took off 5 bases at V and 5 bases at J, with 12 bases between the two ends. The germline V gene has CDR1 SGHTA and CDR2 FQGNSA. The CDR3 totals 13 residues. In DNA form, the CDR3 reads TGTGCCAGCAGCCCAAGAGGGCGGGAGACCCAGTACTTC. This encodes CASSPRGRETQYF.

This chain uses TRBV30 with TRBJ2-3, with TRBD2 matching 7 bases. V gave up 2 bases and J gave up 1 base; unmatched junction bases: 6. This CDR3 contains 15 residues. Germline lookup yields CDR1 GTSNPN and CDR2 SVGIG (reference sequence). CDR3 sequence: CAWSRGGPGTDTQYF. DNA of the CDR3: TGTGCCTGGAGTCGGGGAGGGCCCGGCACAGATACGCAGTATTTT.

The sample holds a few counts of this clonotype. The J gene is TRBJ2-7, the V gene TRBV6-2 or TRBV6-3, with 7 positions matching TRBD1. The trim removed 6 bases at V and 1 base at J, leaving 6 bases unmatched. This CDR3 region has 14 residues. In germline, CDR1 is MNHEY, CDR2 SVGEGT. The CDR3 nucleotides are TGTGCCAGCAGGGATCCGGGACAGTCCTACGAGCAGTACTTC. It yields the protein CASRDPGQSYEQYF.

This clonotype showed up just a few times. The genes are TRBV11-2 and TRBJ2-6; weak D call: TRBD2 (6 bases). The CDR3 has 17 amino acids. Trimming left V 2 bases short and J 2 bases short, with 13 bases between. Germline V lookup: CDR1 SGHAT, CDR2 FQNNGV. The CDR3 region is CASSLTVGSTGANVLTF. Written as DNA, the CDR3 is TGTGCCAGCAGCTTAACTGTCGGGAGTACTGGGGCCAACGTCCTGACTTTC.

In its sample, this clonotype was seen many times. The rearrangement uses TRBV6-1 and TRBJ2-5; D is perhaps TRBD2 (6 bases). This CDR3 spans 20 amino acids. Trimming cost V 0 bases and J 6 bases, with 29 bases left between them. Germline CDR1 is MNHNS and CDR2 is SASEGT. The CDR3 DNA sequence: TGTGCCAGCAGTGAAGCAACGAGGGCGAGGTGGGTAGCGGCGTGGAAGACCCAGTACTTC. It is translated as CASSEATRARWVAAWKTQYF.

Only a few counts were recorded for this clonotype. This chain connects TRBV7-9 to TRBJ2-7; D not certain. This CDR3 contains 13 residues. The germline V gene has CDR1 SEHNR and CDR2 FQNEAQ (reference sequence). Trimming took 1 base from V and 6 from J, leaving 10 bases between them. CDR3 region: CASSLGTSPEQYF. The CDR3 DNA reads as TGTGCCAGCAGCTTAGGGACCTCCCCCGAGCAGTACTTC.

This chain connects TRBV18 to TRBJ2-5; the D gene could be TRBD1 or TRBD2 (5 bases each). CDR1 is KGHSH, CDR2 LQKENI, per germline. The CDR3 sequence is 14 residues long. The germline V and J ends were trimmed by 3 bases and 1 base, with 9 bases remaining between them. CDR3: CASSPWDGQETQYF. As DNA, the CDR3 is TGTGCCAGCTCACCGTGGGACGGCCAAGAGACCCAGTACTTC.

At least ten counts were recorded for this clonotype. This chain links TRBV14 with TRBJ2-7, with a weak D call TRBD2 (6 bases). V was shortened by 1 base and J by 5 bases, with 12 bases between the two germline ends. Looked up from germline, CDR1 is SGHDN and CDR2 is FVKESK. This CDR3 comprises 14 residues. The DNA for the CDR3 is TGTGCCAGCAGCCAAGGGCTAGCGAGGCACGAGCAGTACTTC. It encodes CASSQGLARHEQYF.

This clonotype was picked up a small number of times. The chain joins TRBV24-1 to TRBJ2-1; 7 nucleotides match TRBD1. V lost 3 bases to trimming and J lost 10 bases; unmatched junction nucleotides: 11. The germline CDR1 and CDR2 sequences are KGHDR and SFDVKD. CDR3 length: 15 amino acids. The CDR3 is CATSDDNPDRREQFF. DNA of the CDR3: TGTGCCACCAGTGATGATAACCCGGACAGGCGGGAGCAGTTCTTC.

The sample holds many counts of this clonotype. The J gene is TRBJ1-5, the V gene TRBV18; tentative D call: TRBD1 (5 bases). CDR1 and CDR2 from the germline V gene are KGHSH and LQKENI. Deletions cut 2 bases from V and 4 bases from J, with 12 bases between. The CDR3 runs to 15 residues. The CDR3 coding sequence is TGTGCCAGCTCACCAAGCCAGGGATGGAATCAGCCCCAGCATTTT. Amino acid sequence: CASSPSQGWNQPQHF.